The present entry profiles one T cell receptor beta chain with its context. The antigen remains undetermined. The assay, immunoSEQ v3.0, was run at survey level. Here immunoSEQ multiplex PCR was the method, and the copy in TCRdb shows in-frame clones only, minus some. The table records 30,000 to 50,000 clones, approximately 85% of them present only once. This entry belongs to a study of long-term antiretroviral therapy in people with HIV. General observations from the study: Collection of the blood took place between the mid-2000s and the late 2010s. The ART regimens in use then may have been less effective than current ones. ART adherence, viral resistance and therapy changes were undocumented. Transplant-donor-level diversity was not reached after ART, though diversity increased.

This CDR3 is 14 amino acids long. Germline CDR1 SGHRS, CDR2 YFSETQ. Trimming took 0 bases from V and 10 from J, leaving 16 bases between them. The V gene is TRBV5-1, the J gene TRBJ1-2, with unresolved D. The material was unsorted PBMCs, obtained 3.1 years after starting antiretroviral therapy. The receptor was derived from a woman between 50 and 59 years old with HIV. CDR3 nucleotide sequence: TGCGCCAGCAGCTTGGTAACCTCGACCGGAGACTACACCTTC. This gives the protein CASSLVTSTGDYTF.